This entry describes one T cell receptor (beta chain). This entry is derived from a study of blood T cell repertoires in COVID-19. V dropped 4 bases and J dropped 5 bases, with 17 bases sitting between them. The CDR3 has 16 residues. The V gene's germline CDR1 is KGHDR and CDR2 SFDVKD. Original handling: Cell counts per sample came from amplifying reference gene primers. Here immunoSEQ multiplex PCR was the method, and the copy in TCRdb shows in-frame clones only, minus some. Clonal size and the V and J genes are those of that table, whereas D and trimming came from the DNA. The table has about 220,000 clones, more than 70% seen once.

V gene TRBV24-1 combines with J gene TRBJ1-5; D is perhaps TRBD1 (6 bases). Sequences were obtained from peripheral blood. This TCR was sampled from a human donor in a cohort sampled during active COVID-19. CDR3 protein: CATSDPDTGYDQPQHF. In DNA, the CDR3 is TGTGCCACCAGTGACCCAGACACAGGGTACGATCAGCCCCAGCATTTT.